The 30 T cell receptor beta chains listed next were all sequenced from one sample in a study of shared clonotypes between healthy human individuals. Sequenced by immunoSEQ multiplex PCR; TCRdb stores in-frame clones only, minus some. The sample carries approximately 2.4 million clones, approximately 96% recorded once. The sequenced material came from naive CD4+ T cells sorted from blood. Indicated subset: CD45RA+ positively selected. All receptors derive from a man aged 18-30 years in good health.

The chain combines TRBV4-1 with TRBJ1-1; no firm D call. In germline, CDR1 is MGHRA, CDR2 YSYEKL. The CDR3 has 12 residues. The germline V and J ends were trimmed by 4 bases and 2 bases, with 5 bases remaining between them. The CDR3 region has the DNA TGCGCCAGCAGCCCAGCTAACACTGAAGCTTTCTTT. This encodes CASSPANTEAFF.

The chain joins TRBV5-6 to TRBJ2-2; 9 bases map to TRBD2. The junction had 14 bases not matched to a gene; V was cut back by 4 bases and J by 4 bases. The CDR3 is 18 amino acids. Germline V gene lookup returns CDR1 SGHDT and CDR2 YYEEEE. The CDR3: CASSQPGSSGDPTGELFF. The CDR3 DNA reads TGTGCCAGCAGCCAACCGGGTTCTAGCGGGGACCCCACCGGGGAGCTGTTTTTT.

The count of this clone is one. The J gene is TRBJ1-1, the V gene TRBV18; TRBD1 aligns across 9 bases. This CDR3 comprises 15 residues. Germline lookup yields CDR1 KGHSH and CDR2 LQKENI. Unmatched junction bases numbered 9, after V lost 3 bases and J lost 7 bases. In DNA, the CDR3 is TGTGCCAGCTCACCTCTACAGGGGGCCCAAAATGAAGCTTTCTTT. Its translation is CASSPLQGAQNEAFF. Full variable domain (rest looked up from reference TRBV18 and TRBJ1-1): NAGVMQNPRHLVRRRGQEARLRCSPMKGHSHVYWYRQLPEEGLKFMVYLQKENIIDESGMPKERFSAEFPKEGPSILRIQQVVRGDSAAYFCASSPLQGAQNEAFFGQGTRLTVV.

V is TRBV6-1 and J is TRBJ2-3; D might be TRBD1 (6 bases). V was cut by 3 bases and J by 4 bases, with 8 bases left in between. CDR1 is MNHNS, CDR2 SASEGT, per germline. The CDR3 is 13 amino acids. CDR3 coding DNA: TGTGCCAGCAGTGAGGGGGCCCCAGATACGCAGTATTTT. Protein sequence: CASSEGAPDTQYF.

The chain links TRBV19 to TRBJ1-1, with D possibly being TRBD1 (6 bases). The germline V gene has CDR1 LNHDA and CDR2 SQIVND (reference sequence). V gave up 0 bases and J gave up 5 bases, with 13 bases separating them. This CDR3 contains 15 residues. The DNA for the CDR3 is TGTGCCAGTAGTATAGAGGCCAGAAGGGGGACTGAAGCTTTCTTT. Protein sequence: CASSIEARRGTEAFF. Based on the CDR3 plus reference TRBV19 and TRBJ1-1, the full variable domain is DGGITQSPKYLFRKEGQNVTLSCEQNLNHDAMYWYRQDPGQGLRLIYYSQIVNDFQKGDIAEGYSVSREKKESFPLTVTSAQKNPTAFYLCASSIEARRGTEAFFGQGTRLTVV.

V and J are TRBV5-4 and TRBJ2-7, with 8 nucleotides matching TRBD1. This CDR3 has 14 amino acids. Trimming cost V 4 bases and J 3 bases; bases outside gene matches: 6. The V gene's germline CDR1 is SGHNT and CDR2 YYREEE (reference sequence). The CDR3 sequence: CASSTGQVNYEQYF. For the CDR3, the DNA is TGTGCCAGCAGCACGGGACAGGTAAACTACGAGCAGTACTTC.

The chain combines TRBV7-6 with TRBJ2-7; D unclear. Germline V gene data show CDR1 as SGHVS and CDR2 as FNYEAQ. Trimming removed 4 bases from V and 3 bases from J, with 10 bases in between. The CDR3 totals 13 residues. CDR3 loop: CASSSYADYEQYF. As DNA, the CDR3 is TGTGCCAGCAGCTCCTACGCGGACTACGAGCAGTACTTC.

The V gene is TRBV2, the J gene TRBJ1-4; 7 bases map to TRBD1. Germline assignment: CDR1 SNHLY and CDR2 FYNNEI. The CDR3 is 15 amino acids. J was trimmed by 7 bases and V by 4 bases; bases with no gene match: 9. CDR3 in DNA: TGTGCCAGCAGTGGCGGGAACAGGGGTGGTGAAAAACTGTTTTTT. Protein: CASSGGNRGGEKLFF.

This chain uses TRBV19 with TRBJ1-5; 10 nucleotides align to TRBD1. J lost 0 bases, V lost 2 bases, and 10 bases had no gene match. Germline CDR1 LNHDA, CDR2 SQIVND (reference sequence). This CDR3 spans 19 amino acids. The CDR3 sequence: CASSISGGQGPYSNQPQHF. The CDR3 DNA sequence: TGTGCCAGTAGTATATCTGGGGGACAGGGGCCGTATAGCAATCAGCCCCAGCATTTT.

This sequence joins TRBV10-3 and TRBJ2-2; D possibly corresponds to TRBD1 (5 bases). Trimming pared 6 bases from V and 0 bases from J, leaving 11 bases between. There are 15 residues in the CDR3. Germline V lookup: CDR1 ENHRY, CDR2 SYGVKD. CDR3 DNA: TGTGCCATCAGAAATCAGGGCGCGAACACCGGGGAGCTGTTTTTT. Amino acids: CAIRNQGANTGELFF.

CDR3: CASRWTDGELFF. DNA for the CDR3: TGTGCCAGCAGATGGACAGACGGGGAGCTGTTTTTT. The V and J genes are TRBV6-6 and TRBJ2-2; weak D call: TRBD1 (6 bases). The V gene's germline CDR1 is MNHNY and CDR2 SVGAGI (reference sequence). Trimming removed 6 bases at V and 7 bases at J, with 9 bases between. CDR3 length equals 12 residues.

On this clone itself: Other DNA sequences in the same sample also yield this CDR3. V and J are TRBV6-5 and TRBJ2-7; no clear D. The CDR3 extends over 13 amino acids. Germline V CDR1 and CDR2: MNHEY, SVGAGI. Trimming took off 2 bases at V and 3 bases at J, with 8 bases between the two ends. CDR3 residues: CASSYGLSYEQYF. The CDR3 bases are TGTGCCAGCAGTTACGGGCTCAGCTACGAGCAGTACTTC.

The rearrangement uses TRBV5-4 and TRBJ1-2; TRBD1 matches at 9 bases. This CDR3 is built from 13 residues. Unmatched junction bases numbered 6, after V lost 4 bases and J lost 8 bases. The germline CDR1 and CDR2 sequences are SGHNT and YYREEE (reference sequence). The DNA of the CDR3 is TGTGCCAGCAGCCCCGGGACAGGGAGCGGCTACACCTTC. It yields the protein CASSPGTGSGYTF.

This chain links TRBV10-2 with TRBJ1-5, with TRBD1 as a possible D gene (5 bases). The V gene's germline CDR1 is WSHSY and CDR2 SAAADI. V shed 10 bases and J shed 6 bases, with 19 bases lying between them. The CDR3 has 14 amino acids. The CDR3 DNA sequence: TGCGCCACTGGGGTAGGGGATAAGCGTCAGCCCCAGCATTTT. Translating it yields CATGVGDKRQPQHF.

This chain links TRBV4-3 with TRBJ2-7; a possible D gene is TRBD2 (7 bases). Trimming took 4 bases from V and 3 from J, leaving 19 bases between them. Germline V lookup: CDR1 LGHNA, CDR2 YSLEER. This CDR3 has 16 amino acids. The CDR3 DNA follows: TGCGCCAGCAGCCGCCGGGGGGCTAGCGGATACTACGAGCAGTACTTC. Encoded protein: CASSRRGASGYYEQYF.

CDR3 protein: CASSFGTGNVYEQYF. CDR3 bases: TGTGCCAGCAGTTTCGGGACAGGGAATGTGTACGAGCAGTACTTC. The chain is built from TRBV6-5 and TRBJ2-7; 9 bases agree with TRBD1. This CDR3 has 15 amino acids. Germline V gene lookup returns CDR1 MNHEY and CDR2 SVGAGI. V dropped 4 bases and J dropped 4; count of bases not matched to a gene: 8.

This chain links TRBV4-1 with TRBJ1-2; the D is unclear. The germline V gene encodes CDR1 MGHRA and CDR2 YSYEKL. The CDR3 is 13 residues long. Deletions cut 1 base from V and 1 base from J, with 4 bases between. The CDR3 DNA follows: TGCGCCAGCAGCCAAGCCCATAACTATGGCTACACCTTC. It codes for CASSQAHNYGYTF.

In regard to this clone: Distinct nucleotide sequences in the sample also encode this CDR3. This rearrangement joins TRBV7-2 to TRBJ2-6; D is undetermined. With 1 base removed from V and 0 bases from J, the gap between germline ends came to 4 bases. Germline values: CDR1 SGHTA, CDR2 FQGNSA. The CDR3 runs 15 residues. CDR3 bases: TGTGCCAGCAGCTTAGACTCCTCTGGGGCCAACGTCCTGACTTTC. It specifies CASSLDSSGANVLTF.

The rearrangement uses TRBV5-1 and TRBJ2-7; 7 bases map to TRBD1. Germline CDR1 and CDR2: SGHRS and YFSETQ. The V and J ends lost 1 base and 3 bases, in that order; junction bases with no gene match: 7. The CDR3 contains 15 residues. CDR3 residues: CASSLSLDRDYEQYF. The CDR3, as DNA: TGCGCCAGCAGCTTGTCACTCGACAGGGACTACGAGCAGTACTTC. Looking up the rest from reference TRBV5-1 and TRBJ2-7 gives the full variable domain: KAGVTQTPRYLIKTRGQQVTLSCSPISGHRSVSWYQQTPGQGLQFLFEYFSETQRNKGNFPGRFSGRQFSNSRSEMNVSTLELGDSALYLCASSLSLDRDYEQYFGPGTRLTVT.

The V gene is TRBV6-5, the J gene TRBJ2-1; 7 bases align to TRBD1. CDR3 length equals 11 residues. The germline V gene has CDR1 MNHEY and CDR2 SVGAGI. The trim removed 5 bases at V and 16 bases at J, leaving 8 bases unmatched. This CDR3 reads CASSQGQANFF. The CDR3 DNA reads TGTGCCAGCAGTCAAGGACAGGCGAACTTCTTC.

CDR3 residues: CASSEVADRATYEQYF. The CDR3 DNA sequence: TGTGCCAGCAGTGAAGTCGCTGACAGGGCAACCTACGAGCAGTACTTC. The V and J genes are TRBV2 and TRBJ2-7; 7 bases are a match to TRBD1. The junction had 8 bases not matched to a gene; V was cut back by 1 base and J by 2 bases. The CDR3 length is 16 residues. From germline, CDR1 is SNHLY and CDR2 FYNNEI.

J is TRBJ1-3 and V is TRBV7-8; D is undetermined. Looked up from germline, CDR1 is SGHVS and CDR2 is FQNEAQ. The length of the CDR3 is 15 residues. Trimming shortened V by 1 base and J by 0 bases, and 7 bases separated the two germline ends. The CDR3 reads CASSLGPPSGNTIYF. The DNA of the CDR3 is TGTGCCAGCAGCTTAGGGCCCCCCTCTGGAAACACCATATATTTT.

The chain links TRBV7-9 to TRBJ2-5; a weak D match, TRBD2 (6 bases). CDR3 length: 16 amino acids. V was cut by 6 bases and J by 5 bases, with 22 bases left in between. CDR1 and CDR2 (germline): SEHNR, FQNEAQ (reference sequence). The CDR3 DNA reads TGTGCCAGCAGGAGAGCCGGGACTCCCGATAGGGAGACCCAGTACTTC. Residues: CASRRAGTPDRETQYF.

This chain connects TRBV29-1 to TRBJ1-2, with D tentatively TRBD1 (6 bases). This CDR3 is 14 amino acids long. The germline V gene has CDR1 SQVTM and CDR2 ANQGSEA. Trimming left V 5 bases short and J 4 bases short, with 17 bases between. CDR3 region: CSVPHGRGGYGYTF. The CDR3, as DNA: TGCAGCGTTCCCCACGGGAGGGGGGGCTATGGCTACACCTTC.

This CDR3 is CASSLDSTGPEETQYF. The CDR3 nucleotides are TGTGCCAGCAGCTTGGACTCGACAGGGCCCGAAGAGACCCAGTACTTC. V is TRBV7-2 and J is TRBJ2-5; TRBD1 agrees at 7 bases. Per the germline V gene, CDR1 is SGHTA and CDR2 is FQGNSA. J lost 3 bases, V lost 3 bases, and 10 bases had no gene match. This CDR3 is built from 16 residues.

This chain connects TRBV10-1 to TRBJ2-7, with a tentative D call TRBD2 (6 bases). The CDR3 length is 15 residues. The ends were cut back, 2 bases at V and 4 bases at J, with 15 bases in the middle. The germline V gene encodes CDR1 WNHNN and CDR2 SYGVQD (reference sequence). The CDR3 region has the DNA TGCGCCAGCAGTGAGGACGGGGGTGCGGGATACGAGCAGTACTTC. It translates to CASSEDGGAGYEQYF.

The chain carries TRBV4-3 and TRBJ2-3; TRBD1 might be the D (6 bases). CDR1 is LGHNA, CDR2 YSLEER, per germline. The CDR3 is 14 residues long. V was clipped by 5 bases and J by 2 bases, with 11 bases between them. The CDR3 sequence is CASSGTPYTDTQYF. The CDR3 nucleotides read TGCGCCAGCAGCGGGACACCCTACACAGATACGCAGTATTTT.

In this sample, this clone turned up once. J is TRBJ1-2 and V is TRBV27; TRBD1 agrees at 11 bases. CDR3 length equals 17 residues. Germline CDR1 reads MNHEY; CDR2 reads SMNVEV (reference sequence). Trimming at V came to 4 bases and at J to 4 bases, leaving 11 bases not matched to a gene. The DNA for the CDR3 is TGTGCCAGCAGTTCCCAAGATGGACAGGGGGCATCCTATGGCTACACCTTC. Translated: CASSSQDGQGASYGYTF.

CDR3 DNA: TGTGCCAGCAGTGAAGCCCGACAGGCATCCCCCCTTGGTTACACCTTC. The encoded protein is CASSEARQASPLGYTF. The rearrangement links TRBV2 to TRBJ1-2, with D maybe TRBD1 (6 bases). V shed 0 bases and J shed 11 bases, with 22 bases lying between them. The CDR3 runs to 16 residues. Germline CDR1 SNHLY, CDR2 FYNNEI.

J is TRBJ1-2 and V is TRBV18; possible D gene TRBD1, 5 bases. There are 13 residues in the CDR3. Deletions cut 10 bases from V and 2 bases from J, with 14 bases between. Germline lookup yields CDR1 KGHSH and CDR2 LQKENI. CDR3 nucleotide sequence: TGTGCCACCTTGCCGGGGGGGAACTATGGCTACACCTTC. Its protein is CATLPGGNYGYTF.